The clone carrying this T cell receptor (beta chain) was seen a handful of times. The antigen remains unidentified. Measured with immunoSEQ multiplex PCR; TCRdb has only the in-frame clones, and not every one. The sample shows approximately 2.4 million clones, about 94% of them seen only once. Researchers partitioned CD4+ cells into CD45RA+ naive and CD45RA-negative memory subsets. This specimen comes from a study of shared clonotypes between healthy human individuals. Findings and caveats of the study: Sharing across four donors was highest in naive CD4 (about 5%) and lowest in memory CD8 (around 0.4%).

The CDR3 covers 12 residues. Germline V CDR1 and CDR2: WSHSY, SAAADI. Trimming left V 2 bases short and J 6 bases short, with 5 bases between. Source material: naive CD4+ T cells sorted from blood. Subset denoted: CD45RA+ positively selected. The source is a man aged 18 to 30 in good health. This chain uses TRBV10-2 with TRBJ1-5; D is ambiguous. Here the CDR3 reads CASSEAGQPQHF. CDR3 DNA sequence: TGCGCCAGCAGTGAGGCTGGTCAGCCCCAGCATTTT.